Below, one T cell receptor (beta chain) is given with its context. Antigen specificity is unknown. This CDR3 has 16 amino acids. V was shortened by 4 bases and J by 0 bases, with 14 bases between the two germline ends. Germline-derived CDR1 and CDR2 are SGHRS and YFSETQ. Treatment described: 15 to 20 received Ad26.COV2.S at low or high dose, single or two shots; several received placebo; per-sample allocation not given. Repertoires come from day 63 after the first vaccine or placebo injection. Its platform was an Ad26 vector, and its expressed antigen was Wuhan-strain SARS-CoV-2 spike. The data originate from a study of Ad26.COV2.S vaccination and SARS-CoV-2 variants. Overall study findings and caveats: The breadth of spike-specific CD8+ and CD4+ T cell responses after vaccination was reportedly substantial. Spike-specific TCR breadth was greater in vaccine than placebo recipients.

Only in-frame clones appear in the TCRdb table, and some are missing; sequencing was by immunoSEQ multiplex PCR. The sample carries hundreds of thousands of clones, about nine tenths recorded once. The clonotype was recovered from a person between 18 and 59 years old who received the Ad26.COV2.S COVID-19 vaccine or a placebo. This chain connects TRBV5-1 to TRBJ1-3; no clear D gene. Sequencing was performed on peripheral blood, taken in a trial of Ad26.COV2.S vaccine versus placebo. DNA of the CDR3: TGCGCCAGCAGCCCGGACGGTGCTAGCTCTGGAAACACCATATATTTT. Encoded protein: CASSPDGASSGNTIYF.